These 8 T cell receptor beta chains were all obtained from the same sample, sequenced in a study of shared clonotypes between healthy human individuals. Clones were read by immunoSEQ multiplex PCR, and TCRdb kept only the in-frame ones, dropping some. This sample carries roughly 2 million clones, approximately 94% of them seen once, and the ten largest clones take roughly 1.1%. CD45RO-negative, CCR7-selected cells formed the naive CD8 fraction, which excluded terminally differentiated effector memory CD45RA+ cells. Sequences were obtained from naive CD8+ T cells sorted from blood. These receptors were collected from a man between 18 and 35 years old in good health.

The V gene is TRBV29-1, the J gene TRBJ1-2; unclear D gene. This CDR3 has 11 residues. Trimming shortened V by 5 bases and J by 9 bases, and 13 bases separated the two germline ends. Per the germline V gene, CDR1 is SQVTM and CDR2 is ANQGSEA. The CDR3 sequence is CSVLADMRYTF. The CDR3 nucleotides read TGCAGCGTTTTAGCCGATATGCGCTACACCTTC.

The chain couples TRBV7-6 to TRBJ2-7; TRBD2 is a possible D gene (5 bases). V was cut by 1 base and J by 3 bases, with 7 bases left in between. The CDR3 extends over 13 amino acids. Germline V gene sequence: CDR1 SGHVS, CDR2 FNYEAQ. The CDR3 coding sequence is TGTGCCAGCAGCTTAGAAGCGGACTACGAGCAGTACTTC. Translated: CASSLEADYEQYF.

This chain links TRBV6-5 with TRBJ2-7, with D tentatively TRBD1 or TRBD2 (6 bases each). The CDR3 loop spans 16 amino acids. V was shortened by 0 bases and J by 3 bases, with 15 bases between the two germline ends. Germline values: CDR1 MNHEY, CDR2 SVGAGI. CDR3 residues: CASSYSTGAKDYEQYF. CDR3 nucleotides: TGTGCCAGCAGTTACTCGACGGGGGCCAAGGACTACGAGCAGTACTTC.

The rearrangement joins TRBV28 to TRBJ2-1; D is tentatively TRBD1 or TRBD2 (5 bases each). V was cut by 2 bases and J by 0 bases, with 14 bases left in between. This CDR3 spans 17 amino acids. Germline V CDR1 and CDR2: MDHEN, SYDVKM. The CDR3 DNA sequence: TGTGCCAGCAGTTTACCTCACGACAGCGGCTCCTACAATGAGCAGTTCTTC. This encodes CASSLPHDSGSYNEQFF.

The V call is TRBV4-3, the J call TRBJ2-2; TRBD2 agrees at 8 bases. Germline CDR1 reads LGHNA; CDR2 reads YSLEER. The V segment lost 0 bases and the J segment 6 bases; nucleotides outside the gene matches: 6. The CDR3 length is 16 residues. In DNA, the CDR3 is TGCGCCAGCAGCCAAGATAGCGGGATTTCTTCCGGGGAGCTGTTTTTT. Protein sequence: CASSQDSGISSGELFF.

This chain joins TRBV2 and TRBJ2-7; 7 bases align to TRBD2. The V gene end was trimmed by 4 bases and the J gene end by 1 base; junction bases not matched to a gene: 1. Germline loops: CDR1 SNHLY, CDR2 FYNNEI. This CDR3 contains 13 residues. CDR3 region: CASSVGGSYEQYF. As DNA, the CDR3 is TGTGCCAGCAGTGTGGGGGGGTCCTACGAGCAGTACTTC.

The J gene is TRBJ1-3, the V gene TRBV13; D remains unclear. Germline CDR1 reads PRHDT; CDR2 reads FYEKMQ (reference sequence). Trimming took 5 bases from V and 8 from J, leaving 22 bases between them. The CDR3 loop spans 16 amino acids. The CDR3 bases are TGTGCCAGCAGCCCAACCGGGAGACCAGACGGAGACACCATATATTTT. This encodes CASSPTGRPDGDTIYF. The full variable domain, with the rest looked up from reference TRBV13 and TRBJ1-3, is AAGVIQSPRHLIKEKRETATLKCYPIPRHDTVYWYQQGPGQDPQFLISFYEKMQSDKGSIPDRFSAQQFSDYHSELNMSSLELGDSALYFCASSPTGRPDGDTIYFGEGSWLTVV.

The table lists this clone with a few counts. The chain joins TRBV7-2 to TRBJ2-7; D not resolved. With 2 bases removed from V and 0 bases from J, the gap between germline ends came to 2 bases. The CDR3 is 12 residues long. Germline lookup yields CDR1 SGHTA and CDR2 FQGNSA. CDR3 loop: CASSLFSYEQYF. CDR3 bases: TGTGCCAGCAGCTTATTCTCCTACGAGCAGTACTTC.